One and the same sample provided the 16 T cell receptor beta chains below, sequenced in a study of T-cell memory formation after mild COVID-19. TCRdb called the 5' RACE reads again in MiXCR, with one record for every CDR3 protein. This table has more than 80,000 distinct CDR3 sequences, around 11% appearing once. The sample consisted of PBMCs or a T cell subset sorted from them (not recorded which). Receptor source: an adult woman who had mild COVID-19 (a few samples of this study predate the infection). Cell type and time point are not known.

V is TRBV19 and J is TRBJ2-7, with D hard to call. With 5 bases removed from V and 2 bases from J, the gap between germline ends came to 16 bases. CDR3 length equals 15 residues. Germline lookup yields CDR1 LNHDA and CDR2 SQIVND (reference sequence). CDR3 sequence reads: CASSPTAVPPYEQYF. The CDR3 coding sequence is TGTGCCAGTAGTCCAACGGCAGTCCCCCCCTACGAGCAGTACTTC.

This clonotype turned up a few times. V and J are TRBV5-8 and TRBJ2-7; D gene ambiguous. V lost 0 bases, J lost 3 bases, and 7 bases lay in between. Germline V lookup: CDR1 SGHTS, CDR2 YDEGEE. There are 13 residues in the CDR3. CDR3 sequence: CASSLESDYEQYF. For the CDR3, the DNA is TGTGCCAGCAGCTTGGAATCAGACTACGAGCAGTACTTC.

The chain's CDR3 is CASTWAGVSYEQYF. The DNA for the CDR3 is TGTGCCAGCACTTGGGCGGGTGTCTCCTACGAGCAGTACTTC. The rearrangement joins TRBV12-3 or TRBV12-4 to TRBJ2-7; TRBD2 is a possible D gene (5 bases). V was clipped by 7 bases and J by 0 bases, with 13 bases between them. The CDR3 length is 14 residues.

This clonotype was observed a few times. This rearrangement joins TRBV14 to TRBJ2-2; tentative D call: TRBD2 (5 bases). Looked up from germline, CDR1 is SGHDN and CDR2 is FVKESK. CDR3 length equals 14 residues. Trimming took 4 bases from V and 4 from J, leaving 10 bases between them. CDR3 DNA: TGTGCCAGCAGCCCGGAAACTAGCACCGGGGAGCTGTTTTTT. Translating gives CASSPETSTGELFF. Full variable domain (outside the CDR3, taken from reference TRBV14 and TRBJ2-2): EAGVTQFPSHSVIEKGQTVTLRCDPISGHDNLYWYRRVMGKEIKFLLHFVKESKQDESGMPNNRFLAERTGGTYSTLKVQPAELEDSGVYFCASSPETSTGELFFGEGSRLTVL.

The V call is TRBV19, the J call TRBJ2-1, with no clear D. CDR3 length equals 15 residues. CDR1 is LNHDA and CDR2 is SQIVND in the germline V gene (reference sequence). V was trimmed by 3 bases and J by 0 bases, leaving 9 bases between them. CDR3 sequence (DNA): TGTGCCAGTAGTATTGGAAGCAGCTCCTACAATGAGCAGTTCTTC. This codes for CASSIGSSSYNEQFF.

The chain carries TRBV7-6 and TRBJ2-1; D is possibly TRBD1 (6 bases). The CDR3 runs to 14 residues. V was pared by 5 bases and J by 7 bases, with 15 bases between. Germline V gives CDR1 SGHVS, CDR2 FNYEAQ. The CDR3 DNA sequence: TGTGCCAGCAGCCCGCAGGGGAAAGGGAATGAGCAGTTCTTC. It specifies CASSPQGKGNEQFF.

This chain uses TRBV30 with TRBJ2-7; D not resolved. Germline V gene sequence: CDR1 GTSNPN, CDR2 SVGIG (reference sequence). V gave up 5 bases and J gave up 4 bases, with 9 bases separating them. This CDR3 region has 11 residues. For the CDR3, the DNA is TGTGCCTGGGCCACAGCTTACGAGCAGTACTTC. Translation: CAWATAYEQYF.

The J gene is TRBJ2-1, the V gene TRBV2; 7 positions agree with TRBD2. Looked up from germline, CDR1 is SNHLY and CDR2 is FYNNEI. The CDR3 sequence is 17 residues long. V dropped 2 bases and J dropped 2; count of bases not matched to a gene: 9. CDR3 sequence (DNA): TGTGCCAGCAGTGAAACGGCTAGCGGTAGTCCCTACAATGAGCAGTTCTTC. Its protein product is CASSETASGSPYNEQFF.

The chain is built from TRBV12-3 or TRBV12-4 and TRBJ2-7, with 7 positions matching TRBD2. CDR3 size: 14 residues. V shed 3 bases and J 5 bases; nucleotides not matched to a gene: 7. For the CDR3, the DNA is TGTGCCAGCAGTTTCTCCTCCGGGACTAACGAGCAGTACTTC. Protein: CASSFSSGTNEQYF.

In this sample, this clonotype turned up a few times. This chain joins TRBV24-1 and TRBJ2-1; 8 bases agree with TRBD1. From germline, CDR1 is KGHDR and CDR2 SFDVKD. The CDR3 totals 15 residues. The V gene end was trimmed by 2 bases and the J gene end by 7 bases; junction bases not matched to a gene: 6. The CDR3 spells CATSDYQGAGNEQFF. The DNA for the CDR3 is TGTGCCACCAGTGATTACCAGGGGGCCGGGAATGAGCAGTTCTTC.

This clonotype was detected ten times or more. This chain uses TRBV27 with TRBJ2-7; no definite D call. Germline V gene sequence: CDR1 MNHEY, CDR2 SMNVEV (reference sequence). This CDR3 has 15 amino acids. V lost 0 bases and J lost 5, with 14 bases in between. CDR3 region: CASSLSASWVHEQYF. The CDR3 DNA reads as TGTGCCAGCAGTTTATCAGCTAGTTGGGTCCACGAGCAGTACTTC.

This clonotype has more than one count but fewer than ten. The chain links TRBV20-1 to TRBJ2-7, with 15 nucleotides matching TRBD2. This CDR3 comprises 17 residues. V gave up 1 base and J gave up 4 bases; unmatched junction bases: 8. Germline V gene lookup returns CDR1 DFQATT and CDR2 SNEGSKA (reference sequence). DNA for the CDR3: TGCAGTGCTAGAGTTGGGACTAGCGGGGGGTGGTCTTACGAGCAGTACTTC. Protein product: CSARVGTSGGWSYEQYF.

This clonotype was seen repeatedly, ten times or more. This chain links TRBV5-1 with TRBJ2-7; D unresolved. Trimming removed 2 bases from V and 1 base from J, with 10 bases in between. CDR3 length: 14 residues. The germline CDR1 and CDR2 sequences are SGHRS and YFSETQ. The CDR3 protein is CASSLGSASYEQYF. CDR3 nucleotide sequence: TGCGCCAGCAGCTTAGGTTCAGCTTCCTACGAGCAGTACTTC.

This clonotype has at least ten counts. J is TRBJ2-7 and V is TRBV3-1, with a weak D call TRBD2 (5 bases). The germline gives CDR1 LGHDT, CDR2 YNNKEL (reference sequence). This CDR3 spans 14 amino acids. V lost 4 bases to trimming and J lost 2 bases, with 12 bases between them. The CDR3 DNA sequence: TGTGCCAGCAGCCCCGGACTGTGGCCCTACGAGCAGTACTTC. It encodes CASSPGLWPYEQYF.

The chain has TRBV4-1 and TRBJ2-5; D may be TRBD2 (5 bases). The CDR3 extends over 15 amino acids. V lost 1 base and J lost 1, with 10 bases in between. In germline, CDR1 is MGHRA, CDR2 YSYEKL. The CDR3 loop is CASSQVERPQETQYF. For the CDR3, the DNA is TGCGCCAGCAGCCAAGTGGAGCGGCCCCAAGAGACCCAGTACTTC.

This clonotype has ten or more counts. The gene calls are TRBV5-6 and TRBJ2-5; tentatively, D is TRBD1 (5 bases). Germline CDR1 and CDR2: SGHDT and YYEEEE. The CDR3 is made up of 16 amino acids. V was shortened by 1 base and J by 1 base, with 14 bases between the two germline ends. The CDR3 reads CASSLWAGNIQETQYF. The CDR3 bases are TGTGCCAGCAGCTTGTGGGCAGGGAACATCCAAGAGACCCAGTACTTC. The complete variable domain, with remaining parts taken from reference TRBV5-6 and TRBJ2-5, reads DAGVTQSPTHLIKTRGQQVTLRCSPKSGHDTVSWYQQALGQGPQFIFQYYEEEERQRGNFPDRFSGHQFPNYSSELNVNALLLGDSALYLCASSLWAGNIQETQYFGPGTRLLVL.